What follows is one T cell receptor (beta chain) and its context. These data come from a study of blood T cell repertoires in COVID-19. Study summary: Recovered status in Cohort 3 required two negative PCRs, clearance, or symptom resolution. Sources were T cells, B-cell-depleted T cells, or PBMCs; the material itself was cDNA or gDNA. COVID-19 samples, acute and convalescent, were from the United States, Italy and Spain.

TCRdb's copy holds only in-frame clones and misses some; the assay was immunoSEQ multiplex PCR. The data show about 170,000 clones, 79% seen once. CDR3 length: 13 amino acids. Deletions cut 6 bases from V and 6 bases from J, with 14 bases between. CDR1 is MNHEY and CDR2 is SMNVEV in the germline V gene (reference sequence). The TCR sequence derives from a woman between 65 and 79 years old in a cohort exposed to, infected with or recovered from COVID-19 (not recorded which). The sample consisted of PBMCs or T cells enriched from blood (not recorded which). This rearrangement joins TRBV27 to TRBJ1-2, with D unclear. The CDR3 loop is CASRLNGMNGYTF. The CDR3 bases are TGTGCCAGCAGACTAAACGGGATGAATGGCTACACCTTC.